The 15 T cell receptor beta chains below all came from one sample that was sequenced in a study of radiation and T cells in renal cell carcinoma. Time point noted: blood 4 weeks post-SBRT, at nephrectomy. The treatment: 15 Gy SBRT to primary tumor, nephrectomy 4 weeks later. Sequencing used immunoSEQ multiplex PCR; TCRdb keeps in-frame clones, though not all of them. The sample has about 78,000 clones; 70% to 90% are singletons. The material sequenced was blood, taken from a patient whose treatment included radiotherapy and nephrectomy. These receptors were collected from a woman aged 70-85 years with renal cell carcinoma.

The chain joins TRBV5-4 to TRBJ2-1; 14 bases align to TRBD2. Germline V CDR1 and CDR2: SGHNT, YYREEE (reference sequence). V shed 1 base and J 7 bases; nucleotides not matched to a gene: 1. The CDR3 consists of 15 residues. The CDR3 sequence: CASSLRLAGGNEQFF. The DNA of the CDR3 is TGTGCCAGCAGCTTGCGACTAGCGGGGGGGAATGAGCAGTTCTTC.

The V gene is TRBV4-3, the J gene TRBJ2-7, with D tentatively TRBD1 (5 bases). The CDR3 has 13 residues. The V end was cut by 5 bases, the J end by 0 bases, with 8 bases between. CDR1 and CDR2 (germline): LGHNA, YSLEER. In DNA form, the CDR3 reads TGCGCCAGCAGCTCCAGGGTCTCCTACGAGCAGTACTTC. It translates to CASSSRVSYEQYF.

This rearrangement joins TRBV29-1 to TRBJ1-1; a possible D gene is TRBD1 (6 bases). Germline CDR1 reads SQVTM; CDR2 reads ANQGSEA. V dropped 4 bases and J dropped 4 bases, with 13 bases sitting between them. The CDR3 is 13 residues long. The CDR3 DNA reads as TGCAGCGTTGGCCGGGACACCTTCACTGAAGCTTTCTTT. Translation gives CSVGRDTFTEAFF. The full variable domain, its missing parts supplied by reference TRBV29-1 and TRBJ1-1, is SAVISQKPSRDICQRGTSLTIQCQVDSQVTMMFWYRQQPGQSLTLIATANQGSEATYESGFVIDKFPISRPNLTFSTLTVSNMSPEDSSIYLCSVGRDTFTEAFFGQGTRLTVV.

The genes are TRBV6-6 and TRBJ2-3, with D possibly called TRBD1 or TRBD2 (5 bases each). Trimming left V 6 bases short and J 3 bases short, with 16 bases between. The germline V gene has CDR1 MNHNY and CDR2 SVGAGI (reference sequence). This CDR3 comprises 15 residues. CDR3 coding DNA: TGTGCCAGCAGCCGGCGTGGTGAGGGGACAGATACGCAGTATTTT. Amino acids: CASSRRGEGTDTQYF.

The chain couples TRBV4-1 to TRBJ2-3, with TRBD1 matching 10 bases. Germline V lookup: CDR1 MGHRA, CDR2 YSYEKL. This CDR3 comprises 16 residues. Trimming at V came to 4 bases and at J to 10 bases, leaving 14 bases not matched to a gene. CDR3: CASSLTGGDAISPQYF. In DNA form, the CDR3 reads TGCGCCAGCAGCCTGACAGGGGGCGACGCCATTTCTCCGCAGTATTTT.

CDR3 nucleotide sequence: TGTGCCAGCATTCCCGCTGGCGGGGCCCACTACGAGCAGTACTTC. This encodes CASIPAGGAHYEQYF. J is TRBJ2-7 and V is TRBV28; D perhaps matches TRBD2 (6 bases). Germline V lookup: CDR1 MDHEN, CDR2 SYDVKM. Trimming cost V 7 bases and J 3 bases, with 19 bases left between them. The CDR3 length is 15 residues.

The J gene is TRBJ2-7, the V gene TRBV29-1; D is possibly TRBD1 (5 bases). V was clipped by 5 bases and J by 7 bases, with 9 bases between them. The CDR3 totals 10 residues. Germline V gene lookup returns CDR1 SQVTM and CDR2 ANQGSEA. CDR3 region: CSVSTAEQYF. CDR3 sequence (DNA): TGCAGCGTTTCGACAGCAGAGCAGTACTTC.

The V call is TRBV5-1, the J call TRBJ1-2, with D possibly being TRBD1 (6 bases). V lost 0 bases and J 7 bases, leaving 16 bases between the germline ends. Germline V gene lookup returns CDR1 SGHRS and CDR2 YFSETQ. This CDR3 comprises 15 residues. The CDR3 reads CASSLEGGRVGGYTF. In nucleotides, the CDR3 is TGCGCCAGCAGCTTGGAGGGGGGGCGCGTCGGTGGCTACACCTTC.

This sequence joins TRBV11-3 and TRBJ2-3; D is perhaps TRBD2 (5 bases). Between the trimmed V and J ends, which lost 4 bases and 1 base, there was a span of 15 bases. The CDR3 has 16 amino acids. Per the germline V gene, CDR1 is SGHNT and CDR2 is YENEEA. CDR3 protein: CASSSSLGRGTDTQYF. DNA of the CDR3: TGTGCCAGCAGCTCTTCACTAGGGCGAGGCACAGATACGCAGTATTTT. Together with reference TRBV11-3 and TRBJ2-3, the CDR3 gives the full variable domain: EAGVVQSPRYKIIEKKQPVAFWCNPISGHNTLYWYLQNLGQGPELLIRYENEEAVDDSQLPKDRFSAERLKGVDSTLKIQPAELGDSAVYLCASSSSLGRGTDTQYFGPGTRLTVL.

The CDR3 nucleotides read TGTGCCAGTAGTATAGCCGACATTAGCAATCAGCCCCAGCATTTT. It encodes CASSIADISNQPQHF. V and J are TRBV19 and TRBJ1-5, with D hard to call. Trimming removed 1 base at V and 0 bases at J, with 7 bases between. The CDR3 totals 15 residues. CDR1 and CDR2 from the germline V gene are LNHDA and SQIVND (reference sequence).

The chain has TRBV9 and TRBJ2-3, with D hard to call. Germline V gene lookup returns CDR1 SGDLS and CDR2 YYNGEE. V was clipped by 0 bases and J by 6 bases, with 8 bases between them. The CDR3 contains 13 residues. As DNA, the CDR3 is TGTGCCAGCAGCGTAGGTCCGGTTGATACGCAGTATTTT. It translates to CASSVGPVDTQYF. Looking up the rest from reference TRBV9 and TRBJ2-3 gives the full variable domain: DSGVTQTPKHLITATGQRVTLRCSPRSGDLSVYWYQQSLDQGLQFLIQYYNGEERAKGNILERFSAQQFPDLHSELNLSSLELGDSALYFCASSVGPVDTQYFGPGTRLTVL.

This chain links TRBV6-1 with TRBJ1-6; 7 bases are shared with TRBD1. Germline V gene sequence: CDR1 MNHNS, CDR2 SASEGT. Losses at the gene ends were 7 bases for V and 4 bases for J; bases not matched to a gene: 4. This CDR3 has 14 residues. CDR3 loop: CASTPGGYNSPLHF. In DNA, the CDR3 is TGTGCCAGCACGCCAGGGGGATATAATTCACCCCTCCACTTT.

This clone was recorded once. V gene TRBV7-2 combines with J gene TRBJ1-5, with 9 bases lining up with TRBD1. Trimming at V came to 5 bases and at J to 2 bases, leaving 4 bases not matched to a gene. This CDR3 has 15 residues. Looked up from germline, CDR1 is SGHTA and CDR2 is FQGNSA. DNA for the CDR3: TGTGCCAGCAGCCCGGGACAGGGAGGCAATCAGCCCCAGCATTTT. Protein: CASSPGQGGNQPQHF.

V is TRBV4-1 and J is TRBJ2-3; 9 positions agree with TRBD2. From germline, CDR1 is MGHRA and CDR2 YSYEKL. The CDR3 runs 18 residues. Trimming took 2 bases from V and 4 from J; bases not matched to a gene: 13. The CDR3 reads CASSQRSAGASGADTQYF. CDR3 coding DNA: TGCGCCAGCAGCCAAAGATCTGCGGGGGCTAGCGGGGCAGATACGCAGTATTTT.

The chain carries TRBV7-3 and TRBJ1-6, with unresolved D. The length of the CDR3 is 15 residues. The germline gives CDR1 SGHTA, CDR2 FQGTGA. V dropped 5 bases and J dropped 0 bases, with 8 bases sitting between them. The DNA for the CDR3 is TGTGCCAGCAGCGCAGGTAGCTCCTATAATTCACCCCTCCACTTT. This translates into CASSAGSSYNSPLHF.